Listed below are T cell receptor beta chains from one sample, sequenced in a study of cytomegalovirus exposure and HLA in healthy donors. Clones were read by immunoSEQ multiplex PCR, and TCRdb kept only the in-frame ones, dropping some. The sample carries roughly 130,000 clones, roughly 90% recorded once. Sequencing input: PBMCs. These receptors came from a man younger than 30 in good health and CMV-seronegative. The CDR3 runs from the conserved cysteine through the conserved F or W. D genes are given only for firm matches. Where a row states a size, it is once, few, many or the class of an expanded clone; other rows omit it.

clone size,J gene,D gene,V gene,CDR3 protein,CDR3 DNA
-,TRBJ2-5,-,TRBV7-9,CASSPRQATKETQYF,TGTGCCAGCAGCCCTAGACAGGCCACGAAAGAGACCCAGTACTTC
-,TRBJ1-4,-,TRBV5-4,CASSFSTTNEKLFF,TGTGCCAGCAGCTTTTCAACAACTAATGAAAAACTGTTTTTT
-,TRBJ1-1,-,TRBV5-1,CASSLAPRGEAFF,TGCGCCAGCAGCTTGGCCCCCCGGGGTGAAGCTTTCTTT
-,TRBJ2-5,-,TRBV2,CATAASPEETQYF,TGTGCCACCGCCGCCTCCCCCGAGGAGACCCAGTACTTC
-,TRBJ1-4,-,TRBV29-1,CSVPVNEKLFF,TGCAGCGTTCCCGTTAATGAAAAACTGTTTTTT
few,TRBJ2-7,-,TRBV5-1,CASSLFPGFDPYEQYF,TGCGCCAGCAGCTTGTTCCCGGGTTTCGACCCCTACGAGCAGTACTTC
-,TRBJ1-5,-,TRBV6-1,CASSSWLQPQHF,TGTGCCAGCAGTTCTTGGCTTCAGCCCCAGCATTTT
-,TRBJ1-3,-,TRBV6-5,CASRQRGLSGNTIYF,TGTGCCAGCAGACAGCGGGGCCTCTCTGGAAACACCATATATTTT
-,TRBJ1-2,-,TRBV16,CASSQSTAYGYTF,TGTGCCAGCAGCCAATCCACAGCTTATGGCTACACCTTC
-,TRBJ2-7,TRBD2,TRBV6-1,CASSAGRGYEQYF,TGTGCCAGCAGTGCCGGGCGGGGGTACGAGCAGTACTTC
-,TRBJ2-7,-,TRBV20-1,CSASFDYEQYF,TGCAGTGCTAGTTTCGATTACGAGCAGTACTTC
-,TRBJ1-1,-,TRBV5-4,CASRTWGQEWDTEAFF,TGTGCCAGCAGAACGTGGGGGCAGGAATGGGACACTGAAGCTTTCTTT
-,TRBJ2-1,-,TRBV5-1,CASGLVPGLDFDEQFF,TGCGCCAGCGGCCTAGTCCCCGGCCTAGATTTCGATGAGCAGTTCTTC
-,TRBJ2-3,TRBD1,TRBV27,CASSHRQGLITDTQYF,TGTGCCAGCAGTCACCGACAGGGGCTAATCACAGATACGCAGTATTTT
-,TRBJ2-7,TRBD2,TRBV5-4,CASSLRGGSYEQYF,TGTGCCAGCAGCTTACGGGGGGGATCCTACGAGCAGTACTTC
-,TRBJ1-1,-,TRBV29-1,CSVDHRLLNTEAFF,TGCAGCGTTGATCACAGACTACTGAACACTGAAGCTTTCTTT
once,TRBJ2-2,TRBD1,TRBV5-1,CASSSPGSGGVLGELFF,TGCGCCAGCAGCTCCCCCGGTTCAGGGGGCGTCCTGGGGGAGCTGTTTTTT
-,TRBJ1-2,-,TRBV5-4,CASSRADSSNYGYTF,TGTGCCAGCAGCAGGGCGGACAGCTCTAACTATGGCTACACCTTC
-,TRBJ2-3,-,TRBV27,CASLRAGAITTDTQYF,TGTGCCAGTCTTCGGGCGGGGGCTATCACCACAGATACGCAGTATTTT
-,TRBJ2-2,TRBD1,TRBV7-2,CASSLGGQGATGELFF,TGTGCCAGCAGCTTAGGGGGCCAGGGGGCGACCGGGGAGCTGTTTTTT
-,TRBJ2-5,-,TRBV2,CAGKRGLETQYF,TGTGCCGGCAAACGGGGGTTAGAGACCCAGTACTTC
once,TRBJ1-2,-,TRBV5-1,CASSLALAGDYGYTF,TGCGCCAGCAGCTTGGCCTTGGCCGGGGACTATGGCTACACCTTC
-,TRBJ2-7,-,TRBV7-9,CASSLILSDYSYEQYF,TGTGCCAGCAGCTTAATACTTTCGGACTACTCCTACGAGCAGTACTTC
-,TRBJ1-4,-,TRBV5-1,CASSLAPSGNEKLFF,TGCGCCAGCAGCTTGGCCCCTTCGGGTAATGAAAAACTGTTTTTT
-,TRBJ2-1,TRBD2,TRBV5-1,CASRRTSGINEQFF,TGCGCCAGCAGACGGACTAGCGGGATAAATGAGCAGTTCTTC
-,TRBJ2-3,TRBD2,TRBV5-6,CASSQRPTSGRVDTQYF,TGTGCCAGCAGCCAGCGACCAACTAGCGGCCGGGTCGATACGCAGTATTTT
-,TRBJ1-2,TRBD1,TRBV28,CASSSGTVGYTF,TGTGCCAGCAGTTCCGGGACAGTCGGCTACACCTTC
-,TRBJ2-6,TRBD2,TRBV10-3,CAISSWGGDSSGANVLTF,TGTGCCATCAGTTCATGGGGGGGAGATAGCTCTGGGGCCAACGTCCTGACTTTC
-,TRBJ2-1,-,TRBV5-5,CASSSTGLQGNEQFF,TGTGCCAGCAGCTCCACGGGACTCCAGGGCAATGAGCAGTTCTTC
few,TRBJ2-1,TRBD1,TRBV5-4,CASRQGGLQSYNEQFF,TGTGCCAGCAGGCAAGGGGGCCTCCAATCCTACAATGAGCAGTTCTTC
-,TRBJ2-2,TRBD1,TRBV5-1,CASSRDRPTNTGELFF,TGCGCCAGCAGCCGGGACAGACCTACGAACACCGGGGAGCTGTTTTTT
once,TRBJ2-3,-,TRBV5-4,CAPGRGGGLSTDTQYF,TGTGCCCCAGGGAGGGGGGGAGGCCTGAGCACAGATACGCAGTATTTT
-,TRBJ2-3,TRBD2,TRBV28,CASSTGTSGRASTDTQYF,TGTGCCAGCAGTACCGGGACTAGCGGGAGGGCTAGCACAGATACGCAGTATTTT
-,TRBJ2-7,-,TRBV7-9,CASSPSPRVLHEQYF,TGTGCCAGCAGCCCGAGTCCCAGGGTATTGCACGAGCAGTACTTC
-,TRBJ2-1,TRBD2,TRBV5-1,CASTRTSGGAHEQFF,TGCGCCAGCACCAGGACTAGCGGGGGGGCGCATGAGCAGTTCTTC
-,TRBJ1-5,TRBD1,TRBV6-1,CASRQGGAGIQPQHF,TGTGCCAGCAGACAAGGGGGCGCGGGAATTCAGCCCCAGCATTTT
-,TRBJ1-2,-,TRBV6-5,CASSYSDGGYGYTF,TGTGCCAGCAGTTACTCCGACGGGGGCTATGGCTACACCTTC
-,TRBJ1-2,-,TRBV7-8,CASSLAVPTQNGYTF,TGTGCCAGCAGCTTAGCAGTCCCAACCCAGAACGGCTACACCTTC
once,TRBJ1-2,-,TRBV7-9,CASSLASRRQPLFYGYTF,TGTGCCAGCAGCTTAGCTAGTAGGCGACAGCCTCTATTCTATGGCTACACCTTC
-,TRBJ2-1,-,TRBV19,CASSPNRDLYNEQFF,TGTGCCAGTAGCCCAAACAGGGACCTCTACAATGAGCAGTTCTTC
-,TRBJ2-3,TRBD2,TRBV7-2,CASSVGLADTQYF,TGTGCCAGCAGCGTGGGACTAGCAGATACGCAGTATTTT
-,TRBJ2-1,-,TRBV27,CASSSDWRTYNEQFF,TGTGCCAGCAGTTCAGACTGGAGAACCTACAATGAGCAGTTCTTC
few,TRBJ2-2,TRBD1,TRBV5-8,CASSLTGFNTGELFF,TGTGCCAGCAGCCTGACAGGGTTTAACACCGGGGAGCTGTTTTTT